The 21 T cell receptor beta chains below come from one sample, sequenced in a study of shared clonotypes between healthy human individuals. Measured with immunoSEQ multiplex PCR; TCRdb has only the in-frame clones, and not every one. The repertoire holds 1 million to 1.2 million clones, with roughly 80% as singletons. The specimen sequenced was memory CD4+ T cells from PBMCs. Subset given: CD45RA-negative fraction. The receptors originated from a man between 18 and 35 years old in good health. Some clones in this sample may be carry-over from other donors' samples.

This chain joins TRBV19 and TRBJ1-1; TRBD1 matches 7 bases. V shed 5 bases, J shed 11 bases, and the junction held 11 bases outside the gene matches. From germline, CDR1 is LNHDA and CDR2 SQIVND (reference sequence). The CDR3 has 13 amino acids. The CDR3 loop is CASSFQPPDRAFF. The CDR3 DNA sequence: TGTGCCAGTAGTTTCCAGCCCCCGGACAGGGCTTTCTTT. The whole variable domain, remainder taken from reference TRBV19 and TRBJ1-1, is DGGITQSPKYLFRKEGQNVTLSCEQNLNHDAMYWYRQDPGQGLRLIYYSQIVNDFQKGDIAEGYSVSREKKESFPLTVTSAQKNPTAFYLCASSFQPPDRAFFGQGTRLTVV.

This clone occurred many times. This rearrangement joins TRBV5-6 to TRBJ1-1; possibly TRBD1 for D (6 bases). The CDR3 has 14 amino acids. Between the trimmed V and J ends, which lost 1 base and 8 bases, there was a span of 15 bases. The germline CDR1 and CDR2 sequences are SGHDT and YYEEEE. DNA for the CDR3: TGTGCCAGCAGCTTGTGGGGGCAGGTGGTGGAAGCTTTCTTT. It yields the protein CASSLWGQVVEAFF. The whole variable domain, filled in from reference TRBV5-6 and TRBJ1-1, reads DAGVTQSPTHLIKTRGQQVTLRCSPKSGHDTVSWYQQALGQGPQFIFQYYEEEERQRGNFPDRFSGHQFPNYSSELNVNALLLGDSALYLCASSLWGQVVEAFFGQGTRLTVV.

The J gene is TRBJ2-2, the V gene TRBV27; D not certain. The germline V gene has CDR1 MNHEY and CDR2 SMNVEV (reference sequence). The CDR3 sequence is 15 residues long. V lost 2 bases to trimming and J lost 1 base, with 8 bases between them. The CDR3 spells CASSLVRRNTGELFF. The CDR3 region has the DNA TGTGCCAGCAGTTTAGTCAGGCGGAACACCGGGGAGCTGTTTTTT.

This chain joins TRBV12-2 and TRBJ1-5. TRBV12-2 is termed a pseudogene. The CDR3 loop spans 17 amino acids. This CDR3 is CASRSKFRPFPNQPQHF. The CDR3 DNA follows: TGTGCAAGTCGCTCAAAATTCCGACCCTTTCCCAATCAGCCCCAGCATTTT.

This clone came up once. The chain couples TRBV27 to TRBJ2-3; no definite D call. The CDR3 covers 13 residues. V dropped 10 bases and J dropped 2 bases, with 13 bases sitting between them. CDR1 and CDR2 (germline): MNHEY, SMNVEV (reference sequence). This CDR3 is CATGETYTDTQYF. The CDR3 DNA is TGTGCCACCGGAGAAACATACACAGATACGCAGTATTTT.

As concerns this clone: This sequence may be a read error, since a much larger clone differs from it by one base. The V and J genes are TRBV2 and TRBJ2-5, with a weak D call TRBD1 (7 bases). V was trimmed by 6 bases and J by 5 bases, leaving 16 bases between them. Germline assignment: CDR1 SNHLY and CDR2 FYNNEI. The CDR3 is made up of 14 amino acids. The CDR3 coding sequence is TGTGCCAGCAGATCCCAGGCAGGGGGGGAGACCCAGTACTTC. This encodes CASRSQAGGETQYF. Supplemented by reference TRBV2 and TRBJ2-5, the full variable domain reads EPEVTQTPSHQVTQMGQEVILRCVPISNHLYFYWYRQILGQKVEFLVSFYNNEISEKSEIFDDQFSVERPDGSNFTLKIRSTKLEDSAMYFCASRSQAGGETQYFGPGTRLLVL.

The V and J genes are TRBV10-3 and TRBJ1-1; D unresolved. The germline V and J ends were trimmed by 0 bases and 1 base, with 9 bases remaining between them. Germline V gene sequence: CDR1 ENHRY, CDR2 SYGVKD. This CDR3 is 15 amino acids long. The CDR3 region has the DNA TGTGCCATCAGTGAGTCTAGAGGAGGGAACACTGAAGCTTTCTTT. It yields the protein CAISESRGGNTEAFF.

The V call is TRBV7-8, the J call TRBJ2-7; either TRBD1 or TRBD2 may fit D (5 bases each). Germline CDR1 SGHVS, CDR2 FQNEAQ. This CDR3 spans 13 amino acids. Trimming removed 0 bases at V and 10 bases at J, with 13 bases between. The CDR3 sequence: CASSLAGRVGQYF. The CDR3 bases are TGTGCCAGCAGCTTAGCGGGGCGGGTAGGCCAGTACTTC.

This rearrangement joins TRBV9 to TRBJ1-1; no clear D. The CDR3 has 13 residues. From germline, CDR1 is SGDLS and CDR2 YYNGEE. The V end lost 1 base, the J end lost 5 bases, and 9 bases lay between the germline ends. Here the CDR3 reads CASSVQERTEAFF. CDR3 DNA sequence: TGTGCCAGCAGCGTACAGGAGCGGACTGAAGCTTTCTTT.

The chain links TRBV7-9 to TRBJ1-2; maybe TRBD1 (6 bases). Trimming left V 5 bases short and J 3 bases short, with 16 bases between. CDR1 is SEHNR, CDR2 FQNEAQ, per germline (reference sequence). The CDR3 runs 15 residues. In DNA form, the CDR3 reads TGTGCCAGCAGCCGGACGGAGGGGGGTTACTATGGCTACACCTTC. Its protein is CASSRTEGGYYGYTF.

This clone has only one observation. J is TRBJ2-7 and V is TRBV28; a weak D match, TRBD1 (6 bases). V was cut by 6 bases and J by 3 bases, with 15 bases left in between. Germline CDR1 and CDR2: MDHEN and SYDVKM. This CDR3 spans 14 amino acids. The CDR3 loop reads CASRDQGFVYEQYF. The CDR3 DNA reads as TGTGCCAGCAGGGACCAGGGGTTTGTCTACGAGCAGTACTTC.

The chain combines TRBV18 with TRBJ2-5; 8 bases line up with TRBD2. The ends lost 6 bases at V and 3 bases at J; junction bases unmatched: 6. The CDR3 loop spans 14 amino acids. Germline V gene data show CDR1 as KGHSH and CDR2 as LQKENI. The CDR3 nucleotides are TGTGCCAGCTCCGATAGCGGGGTTGAAGAGACCCAGTACTTC. Its protein is CASSDSGVEETQYF.

The V gene is TRBV5-1, the J gene TRBJ1-2, with TRBD1 matching 9 bases. V was pared by 4 bases and J by 7 bases, with 11 bases of the junction left unmatched. The CDR3 has 15 amino acids. Germline V CDR1 and CDR2: SGHRS, YFSETQ. CDR3 in DNA: TGCGCCAGCAGCCCGGGGTCGGGACAGGGTCGTGGCTACACCTTC. It codes for CASSPGSGQGRGYTF.

This clone was picked up a small number of times. The rearrangement uses TRBV2 and TRBJ1-1; unclear D gene. Germline CDR1 is SNHLY and CDR2 is FYNNEI. This CDR3 is 13 amino acids long. V lost 6 bases to trimming and J lost 0 bases, with 8 bases between them. The CDR3, as DNA: TGTGCCAGCAGAAGGGCTATGAACACTGAAGCTTTCTTT. This sequence encodes CASRRAMNTEAFF. The full variable domain, rest sourced from reference TRBV2 and TRBJ1-1, is EPEVTQTPSHQVTQMGQEVILRCVPISNHLYFYWYRQILGQKVEFLVSFYNNEISEKSEIFDDQFSVERPDGSNFTLKIRSTKLEDSAMYFCASRRAMNTEAFFGQGTRLTVV.

Notes on this clone: Other DNA sequences in the sample encode the same CDR3. This rearrangement joins TRBV5-1 to TRBJ1-3, with unresolved D. Trimming took off 2 bases at V and 1 base at J, with 4 bases between the two ends. CDR3 length: 13 amino acids. The germline V gene encodes CDR1 SGHRS and CDR2 YFSETQ. CDR3 in amino acids: CASSLPSGNTIYF. Here the CDR3 DNA reads TGCGCCAGCAGCTTACCGTCTGGAAACACCATATATTTT.

J is TRBJ2-7 and V is TRBV5-6; D gene ambiguous. The CDR3 is made up of 14 amino acids. V was cut by 3 bases and J by 6 bases, with 16 bases left in between. Germline lookup yields CDR1 SGHDT and CDR2 YYEEEE. CDR3 protein: CASSSRVGRSEQYF. The CDR3 DNA follows: TGTGCCAGCAGCTCCCGGGTGGGTCGGAGCGAGCAGTACTTC.

V and J are TRBV5-8 and TRBJ2-2, with 13 bases fitting TRBD2. Germline V gene data show CDR1 as SGHTS and CDR2 as YDEGEE. Germline trimming cut 2 bases from V and 0 bases from J; bases unmatched to any gene: 4. The CDR3 has 18 amino acids. The CDR3 is CASSLTTSGRANTGELFF. The CDR3 nucleotides are TGTGCCAGCAGCTTAACAACTAGCGGGAGGGCGAACACCGGGGAGCTGTTTTTT.

The chain couples TRBV9 to TRBJ2-1, with 9 bases that match TRBD2. Germline loops: CDR1 SGDLS, CDR2 YYNGEE. V lost 4 bases, J lost 5 bases, and 4 bases stayed unmatched. The CDR3 is 14 residues long. The CDR3 loop is CASSLRTSDNEQFF. The CDR3 DNA reads TGTGCCAGCAGCTTACGGACTAGCGACAATGAGCAGTTCTTC.

The chain uses TRBV12-2 and TRBJ2-5; the listed D gene, TRBD2, was not tested against the DNA. TRBV12-2 is described as a pseudogene. The CDR3 covers 17 residues. CDR3 residues: CASRLARVTGGEETQYF. DNA for the CDR3: TGTGCAAGTCGCTTAGCGCGGGTGACCGGGGGAGAGGAGACCCAGTACTTC.

The chain has TRBV28 and TRBJ2-7; TRBD1 agrees at 9 bases. V was clipped by 8 bases and J by 6 bases; unmatched bases: 11. This CDR3 is built from 14 residues. The germline V gene encodes CDR1 MDHEN and CDR2 SYDVKM. CDR3 protein: CASLGGDRVGEQYF. In nucleotides, the CDR3 is TGTGCCAGCCTGGGAGGGGACAGGGTCGGCGAGCAGTACTTC.

This clone occurred once. The gene calls are TRBV7-3 and TRBJ2-2; TRBD2 agrees at 9 bases. This CDR3 region has 16 residues. The junction had 5 bases not matched to a gene; V was cut back by 3 bases and J by 3 bases. Per the germline V gene, CDR1 is SGHTA and CDR2 is FQGTGA. The CDR3 coding sequence is TGTGCCAGCAGCTTTGAAGCGGGAGGTGACACCGGGGAGCTGTTTTTT. Residues: CASSFEAGGDTGELFF.